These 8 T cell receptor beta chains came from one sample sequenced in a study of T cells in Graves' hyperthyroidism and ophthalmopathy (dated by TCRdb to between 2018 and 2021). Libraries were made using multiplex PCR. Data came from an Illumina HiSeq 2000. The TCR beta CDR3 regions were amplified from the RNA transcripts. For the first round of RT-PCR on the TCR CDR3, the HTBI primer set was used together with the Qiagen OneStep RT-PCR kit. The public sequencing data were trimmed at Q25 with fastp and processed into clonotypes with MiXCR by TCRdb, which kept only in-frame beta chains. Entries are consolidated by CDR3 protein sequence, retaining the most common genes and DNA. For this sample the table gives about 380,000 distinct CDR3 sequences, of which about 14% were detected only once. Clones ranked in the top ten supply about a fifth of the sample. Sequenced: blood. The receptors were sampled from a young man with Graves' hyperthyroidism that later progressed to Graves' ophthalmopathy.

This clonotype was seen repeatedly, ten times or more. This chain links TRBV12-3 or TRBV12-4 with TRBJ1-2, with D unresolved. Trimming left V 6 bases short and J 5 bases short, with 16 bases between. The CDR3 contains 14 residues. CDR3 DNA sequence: TGTGCCAGCAGCCTCCCCCCGGCGGGATATGGCTACACCTTC. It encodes CASSLPPAGYGYTF.

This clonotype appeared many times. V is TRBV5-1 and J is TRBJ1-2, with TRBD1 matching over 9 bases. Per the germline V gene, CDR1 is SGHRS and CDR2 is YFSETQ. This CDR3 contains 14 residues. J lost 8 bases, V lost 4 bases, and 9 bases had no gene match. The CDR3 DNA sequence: TGCGCCAGCAGCGACGGGACAGGGATTGAGGGCTACACCTTC. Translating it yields CASSDGTGIEGYTF.

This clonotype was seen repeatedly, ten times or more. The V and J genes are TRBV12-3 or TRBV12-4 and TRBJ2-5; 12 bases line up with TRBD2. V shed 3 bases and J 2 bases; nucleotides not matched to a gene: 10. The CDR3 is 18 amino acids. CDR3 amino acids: CASSFSLAGGPWQETQYF. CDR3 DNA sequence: TGTGCCAGCAGTTTCAGTCTAGCGGGGGGGCCTTGGCAAGAGACCCAGTACTTC.

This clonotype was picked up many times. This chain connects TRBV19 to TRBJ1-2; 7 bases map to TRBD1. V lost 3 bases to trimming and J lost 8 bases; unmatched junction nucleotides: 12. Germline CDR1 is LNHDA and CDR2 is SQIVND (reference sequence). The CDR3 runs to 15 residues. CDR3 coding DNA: TGTGCCAGTAGTATGTCCGGGACAGCGCCTAGGGGCTACACCTTC. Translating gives CASSMSGTAPRGYTF.

Here the CDR3 DNA reads TGCGCCAGCAGCCAGGCAGGGGGTTTCGGCTACACCTTC. Translation gives CASSQAGGFGYTF. The gene calls are TRBV4-1 and TRBJ1-2; 7 nucleotides align to TRBD1. Germline-derived CDR1 and CDR2 are MGHRA and YSYEKL. V trimming: 3 bases; J trimming: 8 bases; junction bases outside the gene matches: 6. The CDR3 length is 13 residues.

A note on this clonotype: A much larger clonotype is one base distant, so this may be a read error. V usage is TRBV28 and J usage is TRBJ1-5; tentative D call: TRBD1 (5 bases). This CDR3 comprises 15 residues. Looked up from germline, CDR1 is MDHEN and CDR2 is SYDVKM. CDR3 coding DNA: TGTGCCAGCAGTTCGTTTATAGGAGGGGATCAGCCCCAGCGTTTT. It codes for CASSSFIGGDQPQRF.

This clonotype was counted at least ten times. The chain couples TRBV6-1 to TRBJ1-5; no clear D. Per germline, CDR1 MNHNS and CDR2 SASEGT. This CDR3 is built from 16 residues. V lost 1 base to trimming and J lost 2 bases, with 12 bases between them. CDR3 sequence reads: CASSEGLAMGNQPQHF. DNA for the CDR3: TGTGCCAGCAGTGAAGGGTTGGCTATGGGCAATCAGCCCCAGCATTTT.

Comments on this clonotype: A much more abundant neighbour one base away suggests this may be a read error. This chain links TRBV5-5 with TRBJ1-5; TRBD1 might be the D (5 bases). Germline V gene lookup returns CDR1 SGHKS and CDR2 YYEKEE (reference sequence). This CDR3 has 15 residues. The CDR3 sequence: CASSVKQGTSQPQQF. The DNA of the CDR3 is TGTGCCAGCAGCGTGAAGCAGGGTACAAGTCAGCCCCAGCAGTTT.